This T cell receptor (beta chain) came from a study of brain T cells in children with intractable seizures (TCRdb year 2021). In the study overall: Resected brain tissue from approximately 55 pediatric epilepsy surgery cases was first screened for immune gene transcripts using a NanoString immunology panel. Among the 12 selected surgery cases, pre-surgery blood was additionally sequenced for eight, leaving four cases with brain tissue only.

This clone has a handful of counts. There is no known antigen for this receptor. Nothing much larger sits one base from this clone, and base qualities are not available. What this sample's time point label stands for: resected brain tissue, or blood drawn just prior to surgery. The surgery cases that showed the highest brain T cell transcript signatures were chosen for TCR beta chain sequencing of brain tissue, and of blood when it was available. Before surgery, patients had received at least one anti-epileptic drug. The TCR-sequenced patients were children whose drug-resistant epilepsy was caused by tuberous sclerosis complex, focal cortical dysplasia, Rasmussen encephalitis or hemimegalencephaly. Brain samples consisted of frozen blocks of fresh involved resected tissue obtained at epilepsy surgery. Bulk genomic DNA was extracted from unsorted brain tissue and whole blood with the Monarch genomic DNA purification kit.

The immunoSEQ assay was used to generate TCR beta chain sequences from genomic DNA. Regarding the original processing steps: CDR3 sequences that did not begin with the conserved framework cysteine at position 104 were removed by hand. To get clonality, the normalized Shannon's Diversity Index was subtracted from one, giving values from 0 (maximal diversity) to 1 (oligoclonal). To check whether a given CDR3 had different frequencies in two samples, for example brain versus blood, chi-squared comparison-of-proportions tests were used. Public clonotypes were identified through searches of immuneACCESS, and similarity to known antiviral clonotypes was evaluated with the VDJdb browser. The table was pulled from immuneACCESS by TCRdb, which kept in-frame rearrangements only. Such tables lose some clones; where checked, under half of the loss comes from unresolved V genes, and the rest has no known cause. The DNA gave D and trimming, while V, J and clone size come from that table. This sample has thousands of clones in its table, and around 73% of those were observed once. The ten largest clonotypes hold around 8.2% of the sample.

What the study reported, not specific to this receptor: Top 50 brain clonotypes included public and private clones; each case's most abundant public CDR3 closely resembled known HCMV, EBV or influenza A epitope-specific CDR3s. Because sequencing depth was different between pre-surgery and post-surgery blood, clones absent from the pre-surgery sample may reflect undersampling. The patients' HCMV serostatus was not known, and viral specificity was inferred solely from CDR3 sequence similarity.

CDR1 and CDR2 are drawn from the germline V gene: MNHEY, SVGAGI. For this chain, trimming is 7 bases at the V end and 2 bases at the J end, and the number of junction bases without a gene match is 9. Including cysteine and phenylalanine, the CDR3 has 15 amino acids. Left in the record is the CDR3 DNA by itself, 45 bases read in frame from the first base. The TCR comes from a boy less than two years old with tuberous sclerosis and intractable seizures. This material consisted of resected brain tissue, taken at surgery. The sequence joins TRBV6-5 to TRBJ1-2, and TRBD1 matches 8 of the central bases. The CDR3 protein: CASTNEGQANYGYTF. Here is the DNA: TGTGCCAGCACCAACGAGGGACAGGCCAACTATGGCTACACCTTC.